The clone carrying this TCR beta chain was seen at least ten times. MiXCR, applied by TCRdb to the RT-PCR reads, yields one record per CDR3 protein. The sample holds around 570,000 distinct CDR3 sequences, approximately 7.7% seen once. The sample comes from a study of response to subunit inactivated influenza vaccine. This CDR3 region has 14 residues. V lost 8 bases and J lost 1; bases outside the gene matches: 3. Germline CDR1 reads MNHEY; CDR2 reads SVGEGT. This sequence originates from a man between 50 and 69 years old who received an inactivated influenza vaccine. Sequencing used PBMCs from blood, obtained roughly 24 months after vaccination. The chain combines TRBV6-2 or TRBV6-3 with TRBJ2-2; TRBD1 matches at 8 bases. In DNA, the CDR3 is TGTGCCAGCGACAGGGGCCAGAACACCGGGGAGCTGTTTTTT. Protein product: CASDRGQNTGELFF.